The 16 T cell receptor beta chains below were found in one sample sequenced in a study of T cells in Graves' hyperthyroidism and ophthalmopathy. TCR beta CDR3 regions were amplified from RNA. Researchers ran a first-round RT-PCR on the TCR CDR3 using the HTBI primer set. Each CDR3 protein gets one entry after TCRdb re-called the multiplex PCR reads with MiXCR. The table has hundreds of thousands of distinct CDR3 sequences, over 10% seen once. Source material: blood. The source of these receptors is a woman aged 18-29 years with Graves' hyperthyroidism.

This chain uses TRBV19 with TRBJ1-2; D gene unclear. This CDR3 spans 13 amino acids. V was clipped by 7 bases and J by 4 bases, with 13 bases between them. Germline V CDR1 and CDR2: LNHDA, SQIVND (reference sequence). CDR3 protein: CASKRGTGYGYTF. As DNA, the CDR3 is TGTGCCAGTAAAAGAGGCACGGGCTATGGCTACACCTTC.

This chain links TRBV7-9 with TRBJ2-5; D is undetermined. Deletions cut 3 bases from V and 1 base from J, with 6 bases between. CDR1 and CDR2 (germline): SEHNR, FQNEAQ (reference sequence). There are 13 residues in the CDR3. DNA for the CDR3: TGTGCCAGCAGCTTCAGTCCCCAAGAGACCCAGTACTTC. It translates to CASSFSPQETQYF.

The rearrangement joins TRBV19 to TRBJ2-1; 8 positions match TRBD1. This CDR3 spans 15 amino acids. Germline V gene sequence: CDR1 LNHDA, CDR2 SQIVND (reference sequence). Trimming took 4 bases from V and 6 from J; bases not matched to a gene: 8. In DNA form, the CDR3 reads TGTGCCAGTAGTAGACCCGGGACAGGCGTCAATGAGCAGTTCTTC. This translates into CASSRPGTGVNEQFF.

The genes are TRBV6-2 or TRBV6-3 and TRBJ2-2, with 12 bases lining up with TRBD2. With V trimmed by 6 bases and J by 7 bases, 15 bases remained unmatched. The germline gives CDR1 MNHEY, CDR2 SVGEGT. The CDR3 covers 18 residues. In nucleotides, the CDR3 is TGTGCCAGCAGCCAACTAAGACTAGCGGGAGTGTCGGGCGGGGAGCTGTTTTTT. Translating it yields CASSQLRLAGVSGGELFF.

This clonotype was detected a few times. This chain joins TRBV3-1 and TRBJ1-1, with TRBD1 as a possible D gene (5 bases). Germline V gene data show CDR1 as LGHDT and CDR2 as YNNKEL (reference sequence). V lost 4 bases to trimming and J lost 8 bases, with 11 bases between them. The CDR3 has 12 residues. The DNA for the CDR3 is TGTGCCAGCAGCCGTGGGGCAGGGGAAGCTTTCTTT. Translating it yields CASSRGAGEAFF.

This clonotype was observed at least ten times. The chain combines TRBV12-3 or TRBV12-4 with TRBJ2-7; 8 positions agree with TRBD1. J lost 7 bases, V lost 5 bases, and 7 bases had no gene match. The CDR3 totals 13 residues. CDR3 bases: TGTGCCAGCAGTCCGACAGGGGATAGGGAGCAGTACTTC. Protein: CASSPTGDREQYF.

CDR3 region: CASKDGREGLIYF. The CDR3 DNA sequence: TGTGCCAGCAAAGACGGGAGGGAGGGTTTAATTTACTTC. The chain couples TRBV2 to TRBJ2-5; 8 bases fit TRBD2. With V trimmed by 7 bases and J by 14 bases, 15 bases remained unmatched. This CDR3 spans 13 amino acids. The germline CDR1 and CDR2 sequences are SNHLY and FYNNEI.

This clonotype was seen ten or more times. V and J are TRBV28 and TRBJ2-7; tentatively, D is TRBD2 (5 bases). V lost 5 bases to trimming and J lost 7 bases, with 18 bases between them. Germline loops: CDR1 MDHEN, CDR2 SYDVKM. CDR3 length: 14 amino acids. As DNA, the CDR3 is TGTGCCAGCAGTCCTGGATTACACGGGGAGGAGCAGTACTTC. Residues: CASSPGLHGEEQYF.

The sample holds a few counts of this clonotype. One end of the junction is discordant with germline, which a read error may explain. The chain carries TRBV27 and TRBJ1-3; D remains unclear. This CDR3 contains 13 residues. Germline assignment: CDR1 MNHEY and CDR2 SMNVEV (reference sequence). The DNA of the CDR3 is TGTACCAGCAGTTCCCAATTTGGAAACACCATATATTTT. Protein product: CTSSSQFGNTIYF.

This clonotype occurred many times. CDR3 DNA: TGTGCCAGCATCCCCGGACTAGCGGGTTACAATGAGCAGTTCTTC. Its translation is CASIPGLAGYNEQFF. This chain uses TRBV6-2 or TRBV6-3 with TRBJ2-1; TRBD2 agrees at 11 bases. The junction had 6 bases not matched to a gene; V was cut back by 7 bases and J by 4 bases. Per germline, CDR1 MNHEY and CDR2 SVGEGT. The CDR3 covers 15 residues.

Ten or more counts support this clonotype. This rearrangement joins TRBV15 to TRBJ2-1, with D perhaps assigned TRBD1 or TRBD2 (5 bases each). Trimming removed 7 bases from V and 9 bases from J, with 19 bases in between. CDR1 is LNHNV and CDR2 is YYDKDF in the germline V gene (reference sequence). The CDR3 extends over 14 amino acids. DNA of the CDR3: TGTGCCACCACAGTTGCCCTTGGGGACGTTGAGCAGTTCTTC. Protein: CATTVALGDVEQFF. Drawing the rest from reference TRBV15 and TRBJ2-1, the complete variable domain is DAMVIQNPRYQVTQFGKPVTLSCSQTLNHNVMYWYQQKSSQAPKLLFHYYDKDFNNEADTPDNFQSRRPNTSFCFLDIRSPGLGDTAMYLCATTVALGDVEQFFGPGTRLTVL.

This clonotype has more than one count but fewer than ten. V usage is TRBV27 and J usage is TRBJ1-2; 7 bases are a match to TRBD1. The CDR3 is 13 residues long. The V segment lost 2 bases and the J segment 5 bases; nucleotides outside the gene matches: 2. The germline V gene has CDR1 MNHEY and CDR2 SMNVEV (reference sequence). The CDR3 protein is CASSLTQGYGYTF. For the CDR3, the DNA is TGTGCCAGCAGTTTAACACAGGGGTATGGCTACACCTTC.

This clonotype appeared many times. The chain uses TRBV5-6 and TRBJ2-7; a weak D match, TRBD2 (5 bases). The germline CDR1 and CDR2 sequences are SGHDT and YYEEEE. V was trimmed by 3 bases and J by 7 bases, leaving 23 bases between them. The CDR3 is 16 amino acids. This chain's CDR3 is CASSSMGSGRWVEQYF. As DNA, the CDR3 is TGTGCCAGCAGCTCGATGGGGAGCGGACGCTGGGTAGAGCAGTACTTC.

This clonotype has only a few counts. The chain links TRBV20-1 to TRBJ2-7, with 8 bases matching TRBD2. J was trimmed by 0 bases and V by 3 bases; bases with no gene match: 7. This CDR3 region has 15 residues. CDR1 DFQATT and CDR2 SNEGSKA come from the germline V gene (reference sequence). CDR3 sequence: CSARPRRGGSYEQYF. CDR3 bases: TGCAGTGCTAGGCCCCGACGGGGGGGCTCCTACGAGCAGTACTTC.

This clonotype has a count of ten or more. The chain has TRBV10-3 and TRBJ2-2; D uncertain. V was pared by 3 bases and J by 7 bases, with 9 bases between. In germline, CDR1 is ENHRY, CDR2 SYGVKD. The CDR3 is 13 amino acids. As DNA, the CDR3 is TGTGCCATCAGTGACAAGGAGAGCGGGGAGCTGTTTTTT. Encoded protein: CAISDKESGELFF.

This clonotype was counted ten times or more. The rearrangement uses TRBV27 and TRBJ1-6, with TRBD1 identical over 9 bases. The CDR3 is 13 residues long. V lost 6 bases to trimming and J lost 10 bases; unmatched junction nucleotides: 4. Germline lookup yields CDR1 MNHEY and CDR2 SMNVEV (reference sequence). CDR3 sequence reads: CASSWTGDSPLHF. In DNA, the CDR3 is TGTGCCAGCAGCTGGACAGGGGACTCACCCCTCCACTTT.